This entry lists 31 T cell receptor beta chains sequenced from one sample in a study of identifying expanded T cells in peripheral blood. Repertoires were generated with immunoSEQ multiplex PCR, while TCRdb's copy carries only in-frame clones and drops some. This table has some 54,000 clones, roughly 80% appearing once. The source material was blood. These receptors all stem from a person aged 18-69 years in good health.

This clone has just a few counts. This chain connects TRBV10-2 to TRBJ1-5; maybe TRBD1 (5 bases). Trimming took 0 bases from V and 4 from J, leaving 10 bases between them. This CDR3 comprises 15 residues. From germline, CDR1 is WSHSY and CDR2 SAAADI. DNA of the CDR3: TGCGCCAGCAGTGAGTCTGGGGGTGGGAATCAGCCCCAGCATTTT. It encodes CASSESGGGNQPQHF.

This chain connects TRBV9 to TRBJ1-3; weak D call: TRBD1 (5 bases). V lost 2 bases, J lost 7 bases, and 16 bases lay in between. The CDR3 consists of 15 residues. The germline gives CDR1 SGDLS, CDR2 YYNGEE. The CDR3 coding sequence is TGTGCCAGCAGCGTCGGGACTTCCCCAGGTAACACCATATATTTT. Protein product: CASSVGTSPGNTIYF.

The chain links TRBV6-1 to TRBJ1-3; no clear D gene. Trimming took off 1 base at V and 0 bases at J, with 7 bases between the two ends. From germline, CDR1 is MNHNS and CDR2 SASEGT. The CDR3 spans 15 residues. Here the CDR3 DNA reads TGTGCCAGCAGTGAAGTCGGCACCTCTGGAAACACCATATATTTT. This sequence encodes CASSEVGTSGNTIYF.

The chain has TRBV30 and TRBJ1-1, with TRBD1 matching 7 bases. Trimming cost V 2 bases and J 4 bases; bases outside gene matches: 7. Looked up from germline, CDR1 is GTSNPN and CDR2 is SVGIG (reference sequence). The CDR3 runs 14 residues. The CDR3 coding sequence is TGTGCCTGGAGTTTAAACAGGGGAGGCACTGAAGCTTTCTTT. This codes for CAWSLNRGGTEAFF.

The V call is TRBV29-1, the J call TRBJ1-2; D remains unclear. The CDR3 is made up of 9 amino acids. V was pared by 6 bases and J by 8 bases, with 7 bases between. CDR1 SQVTM and CDR2 ANQGSEA come from the germline V gene. The CDR3 bases are TGCAGCGTAGAATTGGGCTACACCTTC. As protein: CSVELGYTF.

The chain couples TRBV4-3 to TRBJ1-1; D is unresolved. V lost 0 bases and J lost 11, with 19 bases in between. The length of the CDR3 is 15 residues. CDR1 and CDR2 from the germline V gene are LGHNA and YSLEER. CDR3 DNA: TGCGCCAGCAGCCAAGATTCGGGCACGGACTCTGCGGCTTTCTTT. Translation: CASSQDSGTDSAAFF.

The V and J genes are TRBV6-1 and TRBJ2-1; tentative D call: TRBD2 (6 bases). The V end lost 8 bases, the J end lost 3 bases, and 14 bases lay between the germline ends. There are 14 residues in the CDR3. Germline-derived CDR1 and CDR2 are MNHNS and SASEGT. The CDR3 DNA reads TGTGCCAGCTCGGTGGGCGGGGTCTACAATGAGCAGTTCTTC. Encoded protein: CASSVGGVYNEQFF.

The J gene is TRBJ2-3, the V gene TRBV5-4; 10 nucleotides match TRBD2. The junction had 7 bases not matched to a gene; V was cut back by 3 bases and J by 0 bases. CDR1 and CDR2 from the germline V gene are SGHNT and YYREEE (reference sequence). The length of the CDR3 is 17 residues. DNA of the CDR3: TGTGCCAGCAGCTCACCACTAGCGGGGACAAGCACAGATACGCAGTATTTT. It yields the protein CASSSPLAGTSTDTQYF.

The chain employs TRBV5-1 and TRBJ1-1; TRBD1 is a possible D gene (5 bases). V dropped 0 bases and J dropped 3 bases, with 12 bases sitting between them. Germline CDR1 SGHRS, CDR2 YFSETQ. The CDR3 consists of 15 residues. CDR3 nucleotides: TGCGCCAGCAGCTTGGAACCCACAGGTTACACTGAAGCTTTCTTT. Translated: CASSLEPTGYTEAFF.

The sample holds one count of this clone. The chain has TRBV5-4 and TRBJ2-4; 8 nucleotides line up with TRBD1. This CDR3 region has 16 residues. Trimming removed 2 bases from V and 3 bases from J; junction bases left unmatched: 7. From germline, CDR1 is SGHNT and CDR2 YYREEE (reference sequence). This chain's CDR3 is CASSFRQGSDKNIQYF. CDR3 DNA: TGTGCCAGCAGCTTCAGACAGGGGTCCGACAAAAACATTCAGTACTTC. Looking up the rest from reference TRBV5-4 and TRBJ2-4 gives the full variable domain: ETGVTQSPTHLIKTRGQQVTLRCSSQSGHNTVSWYQQALGQGPQFIFQYYREEENGRGNFPPRFSGLQFPNYSSELNVNALELDDSALYLCASSFRQGSDKNIQYFGAGTRLSVL.

The chain employs TRBV5-6 and TRBJ1-1; tentatively, D is TRBD1 (6 bases). Germline V gives CDR1 SGHDT, CDR2 YYEEEE. V was shortened by 4 bases and J by 0 bases, with 13 bases between the two germline ends. The CDR3 is made up of 15 amino acids. The CDR3 region is CASSPPPGVNTEAFF. The CDR3 DNA reads as TGTGCCAGCAGCCCCCCCCCAGGGGTGAACACTGAAGCTTTCTTT.

The genes are TRBV5-1 and TRBJ1-2; 7 nucleotides align to TRBD1. This CDR3 is built from 16 residues. CDR1 is SGHRS and CDR2 is YFSETQ in the germline V gene. J was trimmed by 0 bases and V by 0 bases; bases with no gene match: 5. CDR3 sequence: CASSLGSGGANYGYTF. CDR3 in DNA: TGCGCCAGCAGCTTGGGGTCAGGGGGAGCTAACTATGGCTACACCTTC.

V gene TRBV7-9 combines with J gene TRBJ1-2; D is perhaps TRBD1 (5 bases). CDR3 length: 14 amino acids. From germline, CDR1 is SEHNR and CDR2 FQNEAQ (reference sequence). V was trimmed by 5 bases and J by 5 bases, leaving 15 bases between them. CDR3 region: CASSDPDTRYGYTF. The CDR3 DNA sequence: TGTGCCAGCAGCGACCCGGACACGCGATATGGCTACACCTTC.

The chain couples TRBV4-2 to TRBJ2-3; TRBD2 matches at 7 bases. V lost 0 bases and J lost 4; bases outside the gene matches: 10. The CDR3 totals 17 residues. Germline loops: CDR1 LGHNA, CDR2 YNFKEQ. The CDR3 here is CASSQDTGGRDSDTQYF. The CDR3 nucleotides read TGTGCCAGCAGCCAAGATACCGGGGGGAGGGATTCAGATACGCAGTATTTT.

J is TRBJ2-3 and V is TRBV9; no firm D call. CDR3 length: 16 amino acids. V shed 4 bases and J shed 2 bases, with 17 bases lying between them. Germline V gene lookup returns CDR1 SGDLS and CDR2 YYNGEE. This chain's CDR3 is CASSPAARHDTDTQYF. CDR3 DNA sequence: TGTGCCAGCAGCCCCGCTGCTAGGCATGACACAGATACGCAGTATTTT.

The chain links TRBV9 to TRBJ2-1; D may match TRBD1 or TRBD2 (7 bases each). The CDR3 is 16 residues long. Per germline, CDR1 SGDLS and CDR2 YYNGEE. V was shortened by 4 bases and J by 9 bases, with 23 bases between the two germline ends. CDR3 in DNA: TGTGCCAGCAGCCCAGGCCATCACACAGGGGAGGGTGAGCAGTTCTTC. Residues: CASSPGHHTGEGEQFF. Together with reference TRBV9 and TRBJ2-1, the CDR3 gives the full variable domain: DSGVTQTPKHLITATGQRVTLRCSPRSGDLSVYWYQQSLDQGLQFLIQYYNGEERAKGNILERFSAQQFPDLHSELNLSSLELGDSALYFCASSPGHHTGEGEQFFGPGTRLTVL.

Only a few counts were recorded for this clone. The chain employs TRBV2 and TRBJ1-2, with TRBD1 identical over 7 bases. With V trimmed by 8 bases and J by 4 bases, 10 bases remained unmatched. CDR3 length equals 14 residues. The germline V gene has CDR1 SNHLY and CDR2 FYNNEI. The CDR3 DNA is TGTGCCAGCCTTCTCTTACAGGGGACCTATGGCTACACCTTC. It specifies CASLLLQGTYGYTF.

V is TRBV7-9 and J is TRBJ1-2; TRBD1 matches 8 bases. V gave up 5 bases and J gave up 5 bases; unmatched junction bases: 13. CDR1 and CDR2 (germline): SEHNR, FQNEAQ (reference sequence). This CDR3 contains 16 residues. The CDR3 nucleotides are TGTGCCAGCAGCCGGACAGGGAGGGAGCTCGGTTATGGCTACACCTTC. Translation: CASSRTGRELGYGYTF.

The chain recombines TRBV15 with TRBJ2-2; D is undetermined. The germline V gene has CDR1 LNHNV and CDR2 YYDKDF (reference sequence). This CDR3 region has 13 residues. The V end lost 0 bases, the J end lost 6 bases, and 5 bases lay between the germline ends. CDR3 nucleotides: TGTGCCACCAGCAGAGATATCTCCGGGGAGCTGTTTTTT. Translation gives CATSRDISGELFF.

The chain employs TRBV18 and TRBJ2-2; 7 nucleotides align to TRBD2. Germline V gene data show CDR1 as KGHSH and CDR2 as LQKENI. This CDR3 region has 17 residues. J lost 0 bases, V lost 4 bases, and 8 bases had no gene match. CDR3 amino acids: CASSRTSSGANTGELFF. CDR3 nucleotides: TGTGCCAGCTCACGGACCTCTAGCGGAGCGAACACCGGGGAGCTGTTTTTT.

The J gene is TRBJ1-3, the V gene TRBV19, with TRBD1 matching over 7 bases. V shed 4 bases and J 0 bases; nucleotides not matched to a gene: 3. The germline gives CDR1 LNHDA, CDR2 SQIVND (reference sequence). This CDR3 spans 15 amino acids. CDR3 nucleotides: TGTGCCAGTAGTAGGGGACAGATCTCTGGAAACACCATATATTTT. Encoded protein: CASSRGQISGNTIYF. Full variable domain (rest looked up from reference TRBV19 and TRBJ1-3): DGGITQSPKYLFRKEGQNVTLSCEQNLNHDAMYWYRQDPGQGLRLIYYSQIVNDFQKGDIAEGYSVSREKKESFPLTVTSAQKNPTAFYLCASSRGQISGNTIYFGEGSWLTVV.

This CDR3 reads CASSIQGGYNEQFF. The CDR3 bases are TGCGCCAGCAGCATACAGGGGGGCTACAATGAGCAGTTCTTC. This chain links TRBV5-1 with TRBJ2-1; TRBD1 matches 8 bases. Germline trimming cut 4 bases from V and 3 bases from J; bases unmatched to any gene: 3. Per germline, CDR1 SGHRS and CDR2 YFSETQ. CDR3 size: 14 residues.

This clone was found once. The CDR3 coding sequence is TGTGCCAGCAGCTACCGGGACAGCTCCTACGAGCAGTACGTC. Translating gives CASSYRDSSYEQYV. The chain employs TRBV7-4 and TRBJ2-7; the match to TRBD1 covers 7 bases. The CDR3 length is 14 residues. Germline-derived CDR1 and CDR2 are SGHVT and SQSDAQ. V lost 4 bases and J lost 0; bases outside the gene matches: 3.

The V call is TRBV6-1, the J call TRBJ1-5, with unresolved D. The CDR3 loop spans 15 amino acids. Germline V CDR1 and CDR2: MNHNS, SASEGT. V was clipped by 3 bases and J by 0 bases, with 9 bases between them. The CDR3 region has the DNA TGTGCCAGCAGTGACATATTCTATAGCAATCAGCCCCAGCATTTT. Its protein product is CASSDIFYSNQPQHF.

The chain recombines TRBV18 with TRBJ2-1; D might be TRBD1 or TRBD2, each matching 5 bases. Trimming took 1 base from V and 8 from J, leaving 15 bases between them. Germline-derived CDR1 and CDR2 are KGHSH and LQKENI. The CDR3 has 15 residues. CDR3 sequence: CASSPQGTQQDEQFF. Here the CDR3 DNA reads TGTGCCAGCTCACCACAGGGGACCCAACAGGATGAGCAGTTCTTC.

V and J are TRBV10-3 and TRBJ2-5, with TRBD2 matching 9 bases. After removal of 3 bases from V and 3 bases from J, the junction contained 5 bases not matched to a gene. The germline V gene encodes CDR1 ENHRY and CDR2 SYGVKD. The CDR3 is 15 amino acids. CDR3 DNA: TGTGCCATCAGTGAAGGAGCGGGGGGTAAAGAGACCCAGTACTTC. The encoded protein is CAISEGAGGKETQYF.

The chain couples TRBV28 to TRBJ1-4; D perhaps matches TRBD1 (5 bases). The germline CDR1 and CDR2 sequences are MDHEN and SYDVKM. CDR3 length: 16 amino acids. Trimming left V 5 bases short and J 2 bases short, with 15 bases between. The CDR3 DNA sequence: TGTGCCAGCAGTCCTGGGGGAGGCTCGACTAATGAAAAACTGTTTTTT. This encodes CASSPGGGSTNEKLFF.

The chain combines TRBV5-6 with TRBJ1-2; D is undetermined. The V gene's germline CDR1 is SGHDT and CDR2 YYEEEE. CDR3 size: 13 residues. Trimming took 1 base from V and 3 from J, leaving 7 bases between them. The DNA for the CDR3 is TGTGCCAGCAGCTTGACCGCGCACTATGGCTACACCTTC. It is translated as CASSLTAHYGYTF.

This chain connects TRBV2 to TRBJ2-1; D gene uncertain. Germline assignment: CDR1 SNHLY and CDR2 FYNNEI. This CDR3 comprises 12 residues. Trimming shortened V by 6 bases and J by 10 bases, and 13 bases separated the two germline ends. As DNA, the CDR3 is TGTGCCAGCAGCCGGACCCGCAAGGAGCAGTTCTTC. It yields the protein CASSRTRKEQFF. Drawing the rest from reference TRBV2 and TRBJ2-1, the complete variable domain is EPEVTQTPSHQVTQMGQEVILRCVPISNHLYFYWYRQILGQKVEFLVSFYNNEISEKSEIFDDQFSVERPDGSNFTLKIRSTKLEDSAMYFCASSRTRKEQFFGPGTRLTVL.

V usage is TRBV5-6 and J usage is TRBJ1-2; D ambiguous. The length of the CDR3 is 13 residues. The germline CDR1 and CDR2 sequences are SGHDT and YYEEEE. The V gene lost 0 bases and the J gene lost 8 bases, with 11 bases spanning the gap. The CDR3 reads CASSLERVSGYTF. CDR3 DNA sequence: TGTGCCAGCAGCTTGGAGAGGGTTTCAGGCTACACCTTC.

This chain links TRBV6-4 with TRBJ1-2; D is perhaps TRBD1 (5 bases). The CDR3 covers 15 residues. Germline V gene data show CDR1 as MRHNA and CDR2 as SNTAGT. V lost 2 bases and J 3 bases, leaving 13 bases between the germline ends. CDR3 in amino acids: CASSDRLGLHYGYTF. In DNA, the CDR3 is TGTGCCAGCAGTGACAGGTTGGGACTCCACTATGGCTACACCTTC.